This T cell receptor (beta chain) was observed in a study of PD-1 blockade in classical Hodgkin lymphoma. Study results and limitations: Baseline TCR diversity was reportedly lower in newly diagnosed patients than in healthy donors. It was reported as lower still in relapsed/refractory patients.

This table comes from immunoSEQ multiplex PCR, and its TCRdb copy is limited to in-frame clones, with some not included. The table shows roughly 140,000 clones, with 78% occurring only once. With 6 bases removed from V and 6 bases from J, the gap between germline ends came to 5 bases. CDR1 is SNHLY and CDR2 is FYNNEI in the germline V gene. The CDR3 spans 11 residues. All trial patients relapsed after autologous stem cell transplantation. With respect to this clone: Its specificity is unknown.

The source was peripheral blood mononuclear cells (PBMCs), collected before the second cycle of nivolumab. The rearrangement uses TRBV2 and TRBJ2-2; D remains unclear. The TCR was taken from a human donor with classical Hodgkin lymphoma. This chain's CDR3 is CASSYSGELFF. CDR3 sequence (DNA): TGTGCCAGCAGCTACTCCGGGGAGCTGTTTTTT.